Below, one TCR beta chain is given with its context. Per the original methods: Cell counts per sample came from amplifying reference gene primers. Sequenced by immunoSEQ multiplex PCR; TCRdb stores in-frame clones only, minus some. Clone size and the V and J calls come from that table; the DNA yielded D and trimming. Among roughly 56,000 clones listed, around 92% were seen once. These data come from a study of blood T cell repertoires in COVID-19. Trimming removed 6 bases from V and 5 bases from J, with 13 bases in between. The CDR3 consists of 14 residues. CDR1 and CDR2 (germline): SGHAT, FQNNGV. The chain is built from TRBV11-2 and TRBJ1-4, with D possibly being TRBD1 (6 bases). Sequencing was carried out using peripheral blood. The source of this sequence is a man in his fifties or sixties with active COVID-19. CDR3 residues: CASSPDRQNEKLFF. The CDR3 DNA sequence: TGTGCCAGCAGTCCCGACAGGCAGAATGAAAAACTGTTTTTT.